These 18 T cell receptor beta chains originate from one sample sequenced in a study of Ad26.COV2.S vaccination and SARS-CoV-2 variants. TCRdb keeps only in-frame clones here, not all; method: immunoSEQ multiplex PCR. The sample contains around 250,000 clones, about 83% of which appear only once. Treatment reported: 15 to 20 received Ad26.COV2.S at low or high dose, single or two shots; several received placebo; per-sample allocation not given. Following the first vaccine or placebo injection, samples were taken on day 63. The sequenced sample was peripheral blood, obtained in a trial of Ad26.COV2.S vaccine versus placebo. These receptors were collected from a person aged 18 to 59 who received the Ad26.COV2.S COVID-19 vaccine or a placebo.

CDR3 sequence: CASSLTGYDGYTF. For the CDR3, the DNA is TGCGCCAGCAGCTTGACAGGGTACGATGGCTACACCTTC. This chain joins TRBV5-1 and TRBJ1-2; D perhaps matches TRBD1 (6 bases). V lost 1 base to trimming and J lost 6 bases, with 10 bases between them. Germline CDR1 SGHRS, CDR2 YFSETQ. There are 13 residues in the CDR3.

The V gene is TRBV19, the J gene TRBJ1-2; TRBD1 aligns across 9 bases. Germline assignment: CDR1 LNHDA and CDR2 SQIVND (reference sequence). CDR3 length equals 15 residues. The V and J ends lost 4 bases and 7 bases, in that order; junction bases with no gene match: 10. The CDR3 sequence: CASSTTGTGTVGYTF. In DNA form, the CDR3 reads TGTGCCAGTAGTACTACCGGGACAGGGACGGTTGGCTACACCTTC.

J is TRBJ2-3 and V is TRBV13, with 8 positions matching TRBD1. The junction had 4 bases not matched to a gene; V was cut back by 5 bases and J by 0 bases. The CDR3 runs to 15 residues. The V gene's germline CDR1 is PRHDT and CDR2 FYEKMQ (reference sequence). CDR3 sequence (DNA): TGTGCCAGCAGCGTGGGACAGGTTAGCACAGATACGCAGTATTTT. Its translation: CASSVGQVSTDTQYF. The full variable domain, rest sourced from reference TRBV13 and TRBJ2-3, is AAGVIQSPRHLIKEKRETATLKCYPIPRHDTVYWYQQGPGQDPQFLISFYEKMQSDKGSIPDRFSAQQFSDYHSELNMSSLELGDSALYFCASSVGQVSTDTQYFGPGTRLTVL.

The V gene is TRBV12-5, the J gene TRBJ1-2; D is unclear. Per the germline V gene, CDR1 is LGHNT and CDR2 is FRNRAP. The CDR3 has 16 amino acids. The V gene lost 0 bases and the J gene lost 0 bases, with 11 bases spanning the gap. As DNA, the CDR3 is TGTGCTAGTGGTTTGGTCGTCTGGCTGACTAACTATGGCTACACCTTC. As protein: CASGLVVWLTNYGYTF. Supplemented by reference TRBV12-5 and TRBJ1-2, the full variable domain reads DARVTQTPRHKVTEMGQEVTMRCQPILGHNTVFWYRQTMMQGLELLAYFRNRAPLDDSGMPKDRFSAEMPDATLATLKIQPSEPRDSAVYFCASGLVVWLTNYGYTFGSGTRLTVV.

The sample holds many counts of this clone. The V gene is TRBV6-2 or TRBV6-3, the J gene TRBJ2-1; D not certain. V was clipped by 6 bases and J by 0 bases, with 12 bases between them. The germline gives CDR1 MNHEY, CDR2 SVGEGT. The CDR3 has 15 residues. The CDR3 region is CASSQAPSSYNEQFF. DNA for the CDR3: TGTGCCAGCAGCCAAGCCCCCAGCTCCTACAATGAGCAGTTCTTC.

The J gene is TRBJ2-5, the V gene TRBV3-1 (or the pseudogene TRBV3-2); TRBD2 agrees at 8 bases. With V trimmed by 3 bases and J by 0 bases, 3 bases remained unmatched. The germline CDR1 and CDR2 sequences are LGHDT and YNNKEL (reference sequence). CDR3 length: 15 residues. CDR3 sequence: CASSQRGAYQETQYF. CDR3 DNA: TGTGCCAGCAGCCAGCGGGGGGCATACCAAGAGACCCAGTACTTC.

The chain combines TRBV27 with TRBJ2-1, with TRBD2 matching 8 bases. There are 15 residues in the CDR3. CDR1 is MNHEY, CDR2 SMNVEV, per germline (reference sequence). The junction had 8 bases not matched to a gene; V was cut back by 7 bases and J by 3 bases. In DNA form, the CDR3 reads TGTGCCAGCAACGCACTAGCGGATGTCTACAATGAGCAGTTCTTC. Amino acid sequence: CASNALADVYNEQFF.

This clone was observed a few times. The CDR3 is CASSRGRPNYGYTF. The CDR3 DNA is TGTGCCAGTAGTCGGGGCAGGCCTAACTATGGCTACACCTTC. The genes are TRBV19 and TRBJ1-2, with D possibly TRBD1 on 5 matching bases. Germline V gene sequence: CDR1 LNHDA, CDR2 SQIVND (reference sequence). The V end lost 5 bases, the J end lost 0 bases, and 10 bases lay between the germline ends. The CDR3 sequence is 14 residues long.

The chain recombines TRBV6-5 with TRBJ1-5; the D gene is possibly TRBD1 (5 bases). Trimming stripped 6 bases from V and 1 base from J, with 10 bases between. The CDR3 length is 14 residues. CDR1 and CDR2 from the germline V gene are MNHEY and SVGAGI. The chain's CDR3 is CASSVRASNQPQHF. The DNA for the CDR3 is TGTGCCAGCAGCGTCAGGGCGAGCAATCAGCCCCAGCATTTT.

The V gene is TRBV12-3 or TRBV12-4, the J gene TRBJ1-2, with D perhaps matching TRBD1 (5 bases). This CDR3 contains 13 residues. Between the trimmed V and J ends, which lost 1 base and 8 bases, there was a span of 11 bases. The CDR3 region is CASSLGGVGGYTF. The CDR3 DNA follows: TGTGCCAGCAGTTTAGGGGGCGTGGGGGGCTACACCTTC.

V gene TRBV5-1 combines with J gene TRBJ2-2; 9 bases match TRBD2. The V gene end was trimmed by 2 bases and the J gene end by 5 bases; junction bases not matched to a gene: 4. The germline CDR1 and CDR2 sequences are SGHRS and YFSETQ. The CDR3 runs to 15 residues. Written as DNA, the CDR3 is TGCGCCAGCAGCTTTATGACTAGCGGAACCGGGGAGCTGTTTTTT. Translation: CASSFMTSGTGELFF.

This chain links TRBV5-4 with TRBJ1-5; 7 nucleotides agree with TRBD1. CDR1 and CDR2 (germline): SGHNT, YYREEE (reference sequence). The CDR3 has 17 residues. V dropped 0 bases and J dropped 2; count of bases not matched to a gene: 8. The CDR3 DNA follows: TGTGCCAGCAGCTTGGACCTTCAGGGGGTTGGCAATCAGCCCCAGCATTTT. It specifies CASSLDLQGVGNQPQHF.

In nucleotides, the CDR3 is TGTGCTTGGGGAGGGAACTATGGCTACACCTTC. Residues: CAWGGNYGYTF. The chain links TRBV11-2 to TRBJ1-2; D is ambiguous. This CDR3 is 11 amino acids long. Looked up from germline, CDR1 is SGHAT and CDR2 is FQNNGV. Based on the CDR3 plus reference TRBV11-2 and TRBJ1-2, the full variable domain is EAGVAQSPRYKIIEKRQSVAFWCNPISGHATLYWYQQILGQGPKLLIQFQNNGVVDDSQLPKDRFSAERLKGVDSTLKIQPAKLEDSAVYLCAWGGNYGYTFGSGTRLTVV.

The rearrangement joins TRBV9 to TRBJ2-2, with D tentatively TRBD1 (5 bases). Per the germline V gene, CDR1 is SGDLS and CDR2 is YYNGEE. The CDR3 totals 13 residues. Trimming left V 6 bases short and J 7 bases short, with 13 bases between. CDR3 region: CASTDWGSGELFF. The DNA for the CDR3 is TGTGCCAGCACCGATTGGGGCAGCGGGGAGCTGTTTTTT.

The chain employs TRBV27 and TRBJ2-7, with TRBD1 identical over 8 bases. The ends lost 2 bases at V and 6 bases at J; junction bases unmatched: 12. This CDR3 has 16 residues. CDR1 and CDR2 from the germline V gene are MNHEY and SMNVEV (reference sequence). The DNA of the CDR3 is TGTGCCAGCAGTTTACGGCAGGGGGCAAGAAAGAGCGAGCAGTACTTC. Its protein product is CASSLRQGARKSEQYF.

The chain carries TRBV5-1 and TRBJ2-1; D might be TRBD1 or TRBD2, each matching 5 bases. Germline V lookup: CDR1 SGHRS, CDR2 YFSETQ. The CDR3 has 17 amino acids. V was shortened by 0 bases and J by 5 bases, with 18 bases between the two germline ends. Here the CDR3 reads CASSLALVWDPNNEQFF. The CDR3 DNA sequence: TGCGCCAGCAGCTTGGCCCTAGTGTGGGACCCTAACAATGAGCAGTTCTTC.

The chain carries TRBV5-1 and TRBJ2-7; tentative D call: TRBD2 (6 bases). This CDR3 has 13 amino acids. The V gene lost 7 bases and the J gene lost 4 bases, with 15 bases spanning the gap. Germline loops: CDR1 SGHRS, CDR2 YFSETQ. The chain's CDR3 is CASGGDAGYEQYF. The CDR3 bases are TGCGCCAGCGGAGGGGACGCAGGGTACGAGCAGTACTTC.

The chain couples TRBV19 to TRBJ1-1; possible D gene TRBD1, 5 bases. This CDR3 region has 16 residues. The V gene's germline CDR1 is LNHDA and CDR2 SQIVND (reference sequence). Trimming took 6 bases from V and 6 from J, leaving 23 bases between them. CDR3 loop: CASRYDGASPGAEAFF. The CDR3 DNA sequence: TGTGCCAGTAGGTACGACGGGGCCTCCCCAGGCGCTGAAGCTTTCTTT.